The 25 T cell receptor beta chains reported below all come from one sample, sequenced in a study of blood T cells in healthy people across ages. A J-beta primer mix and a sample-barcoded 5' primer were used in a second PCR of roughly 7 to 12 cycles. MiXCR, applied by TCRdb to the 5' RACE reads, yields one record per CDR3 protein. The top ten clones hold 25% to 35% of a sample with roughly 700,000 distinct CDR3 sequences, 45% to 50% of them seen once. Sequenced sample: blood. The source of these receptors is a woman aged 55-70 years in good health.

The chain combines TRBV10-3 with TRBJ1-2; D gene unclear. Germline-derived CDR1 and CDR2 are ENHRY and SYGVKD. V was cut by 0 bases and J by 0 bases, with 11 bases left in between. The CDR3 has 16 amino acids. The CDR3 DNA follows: TGTGCCATCAGTGAGTCGAATAATGAGGCTAACTATGGCTACACCTTC. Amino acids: CAISESNNEANYGYTF.

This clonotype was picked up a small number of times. The CDR3 sequence: CASSQDPRGTGNEQFF. In DNA form, the CDR3 reads TGTGCCAGCAGCCAAGATCCCAGGGGAACGGGGAATGAGCAGTTCTTC. This sequence joins TRBV3-1 and TRBJ2-1; TRBD1 might be the D (6 bases). The CDR3 length is 16 residues. The V gene's germline CDR1 is LGHDT and CDR2 YNNKEL (reference sequence). The V end lost 0 bases, the J end lost 7 bases, and 16 bases lay between the germline ends.

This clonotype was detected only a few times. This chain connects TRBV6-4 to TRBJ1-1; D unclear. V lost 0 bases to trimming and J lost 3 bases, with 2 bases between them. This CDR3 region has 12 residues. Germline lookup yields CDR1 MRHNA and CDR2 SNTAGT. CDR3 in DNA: TGTGCCAGCAGTGACTCCTACACTGAAGCTTTCTTT. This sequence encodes CASSDSYTEAFF.

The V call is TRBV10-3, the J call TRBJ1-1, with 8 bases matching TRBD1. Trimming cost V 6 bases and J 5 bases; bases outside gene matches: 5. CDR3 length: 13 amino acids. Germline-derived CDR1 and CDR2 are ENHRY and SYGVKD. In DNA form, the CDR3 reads TGTGCCATCAGGGACAGGGATATGACTGAAGCTTTCTTT. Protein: CAIRDRDMTEAFF.

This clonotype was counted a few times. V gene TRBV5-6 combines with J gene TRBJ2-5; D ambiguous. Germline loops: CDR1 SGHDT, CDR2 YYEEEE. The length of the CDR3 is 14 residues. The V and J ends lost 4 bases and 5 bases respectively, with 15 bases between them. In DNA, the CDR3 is TGTGCCAGCAGCCCCGTCGGTGTGGAGGAGACCCAGTACTTC. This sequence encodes CASSPVGVEETQYF.

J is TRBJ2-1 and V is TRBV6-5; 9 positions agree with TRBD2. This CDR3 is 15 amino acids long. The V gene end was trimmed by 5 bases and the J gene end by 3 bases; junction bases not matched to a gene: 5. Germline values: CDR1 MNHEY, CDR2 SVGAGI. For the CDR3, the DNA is TGTGCCAGCAGTAAAGCTAGCGGGATCTACAATGAGCAGTTCTTC. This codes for CASSKASGIYNEQFF.

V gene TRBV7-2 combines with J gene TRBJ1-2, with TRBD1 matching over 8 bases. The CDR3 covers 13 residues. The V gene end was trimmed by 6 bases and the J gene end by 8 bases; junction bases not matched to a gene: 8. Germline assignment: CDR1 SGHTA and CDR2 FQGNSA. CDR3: CASSQQGEGGYTF. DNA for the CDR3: TGTGCCAGCAGTCAACAGGGGGAGGGGGGCTACACCTTC. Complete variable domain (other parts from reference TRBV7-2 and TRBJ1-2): GAGVSQSPSNKVTEKGKDVELRCDPISGHTALYWYRQSLGQGLEFLIYFQGNSAPDKSGLPSDRFSAERTGGSVSTLTIQRTQQEDSAVYLCASSQQGEGGYTFGSGTRLTVV.

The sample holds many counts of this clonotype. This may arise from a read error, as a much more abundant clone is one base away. CDR3: CSASWREGTANEQYF. The CDR3 DNA reads TGCAGTGCTAGCTGGAGGGAGGGTACTGCGAATGAGCAGTACTTC. This chain connects TRBV20-1 to TRBJ2-5; 7 nucleotides align to TRBD2. The V and J ends lost 3 bases and 11 bases, in that order; junction bases with no gene match: 18. The CDR3 covers 15 residues. Looked up from germline, CDR1 is DFQATT and CDR2 is SNEGSKA (reference sequence).

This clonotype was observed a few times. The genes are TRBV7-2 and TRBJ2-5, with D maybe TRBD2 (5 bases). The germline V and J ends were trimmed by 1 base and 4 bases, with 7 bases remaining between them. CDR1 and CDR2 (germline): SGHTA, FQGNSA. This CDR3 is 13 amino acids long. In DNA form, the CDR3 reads TGTGCCAGCAGCTTAGAGAGGGCAGAGACCCAGTACTTC. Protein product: CASSLERAETQYF.

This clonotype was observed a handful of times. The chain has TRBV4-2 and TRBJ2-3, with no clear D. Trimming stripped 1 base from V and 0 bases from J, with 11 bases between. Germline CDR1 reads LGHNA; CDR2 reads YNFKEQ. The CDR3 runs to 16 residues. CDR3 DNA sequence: TGTGCCAGCAGCCAAGGCGGCGGAGCGAGCACAGATACGCAGTATTTT. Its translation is CASSQGGGASTDTQYF.

CDR3 DNA: TGTGCCAGCAGCTTAGCACTAGCGGGAGTACTCAATGAGCAGTTCTTC. Its translation: CASSLALAGVLNEQFF. The V and J genes are TRBV7-9 and TRBJ2-1; the match to TRBD2 covers 11 bases. There are 16 residues in the CDR3. CDR1 is SEHNR and CDR2 is FQNEAQ in the germline V gene (reference sequence). The trim removed 0 bases at V and 6 bases at J, leaving 4 bases unmatched.

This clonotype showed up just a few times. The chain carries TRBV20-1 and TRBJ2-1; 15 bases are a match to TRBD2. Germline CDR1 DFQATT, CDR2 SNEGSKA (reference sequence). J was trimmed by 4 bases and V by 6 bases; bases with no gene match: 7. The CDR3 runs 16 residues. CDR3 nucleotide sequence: TGCAGTGCCCCGGGACTAGCGGGAGGACGTTACAATGAGCAGTTCTTC. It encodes CSAPGLAGGRYNEQFF.

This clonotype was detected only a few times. CDR3 in DNA: TGTGCCAGCAGGTACAGGTTGCTTTATGGCTACACCTTC. It yields the protein CASRYRLLYGYTF. This chain connects TRBV28 to TRBJ1-2; possibly TRBD1 for D (5 bases). This CDR3 region has 13 residues. Trimming took off 6 bases at V and 5 bases at J, with 13 bases between the two ends. Germline values: CDR1 MDHEN, CDR2 SYDVKM.

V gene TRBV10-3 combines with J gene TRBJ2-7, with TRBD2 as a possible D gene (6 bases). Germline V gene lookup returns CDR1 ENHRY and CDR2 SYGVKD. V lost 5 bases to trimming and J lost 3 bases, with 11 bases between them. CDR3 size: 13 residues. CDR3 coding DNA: TGTGCCATCAGTCGGGACTTGAGCTACGAGCAGTACTTC. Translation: CAISRDLSYEQYF.

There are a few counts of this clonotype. This CDR3 is CASSFGTGTYGYTF. CDR3 nucleotides: TGTGCCAGCAGTTTCGGGACAGGGACCTATGGCTACACCTTC. This chain uses TRBV12-3 or TRBV12-4 with TRBJ1-2; 9 bases match TRBD1. V lost 3 bases and J lost 4; bases outside the gene matches: 3. This CDR3 comprises 14 residues.

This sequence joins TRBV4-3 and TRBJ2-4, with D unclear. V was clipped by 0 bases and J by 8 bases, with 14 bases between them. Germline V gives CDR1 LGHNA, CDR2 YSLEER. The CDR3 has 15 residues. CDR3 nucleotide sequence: TGCGCCAGCAGCCAAGATTTGTGGGGTAAGGACATTCAGTACTTC. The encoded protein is CASSQDLWGKDIQYF.

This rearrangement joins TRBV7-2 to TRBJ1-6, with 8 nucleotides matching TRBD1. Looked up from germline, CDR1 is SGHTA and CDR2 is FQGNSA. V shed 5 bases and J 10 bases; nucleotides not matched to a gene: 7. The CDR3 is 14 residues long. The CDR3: CASSRTGRYSPLHF. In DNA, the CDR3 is TGTGCCAGCAGCCGGACAGGGCGGTACTCACCCCTCCACTTT.

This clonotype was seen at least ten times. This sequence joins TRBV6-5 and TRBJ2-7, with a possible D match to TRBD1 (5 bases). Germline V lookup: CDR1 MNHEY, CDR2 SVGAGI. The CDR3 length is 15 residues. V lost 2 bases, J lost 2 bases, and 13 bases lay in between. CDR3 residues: CASSYVDTGPYEQYF. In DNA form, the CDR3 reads TGTGCCAGCAGTTACGTGGACACCGGTCCCTACGAGCAGTACTTC.

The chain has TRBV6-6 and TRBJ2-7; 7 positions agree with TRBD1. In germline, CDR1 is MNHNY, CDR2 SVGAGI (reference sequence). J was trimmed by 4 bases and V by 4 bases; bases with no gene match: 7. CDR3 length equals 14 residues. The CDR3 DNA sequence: TGTGCCAGCAGTTTGGGGGACAGACGTTACGAGCAGTACTTC. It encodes CASSLGDRRYEQYF.

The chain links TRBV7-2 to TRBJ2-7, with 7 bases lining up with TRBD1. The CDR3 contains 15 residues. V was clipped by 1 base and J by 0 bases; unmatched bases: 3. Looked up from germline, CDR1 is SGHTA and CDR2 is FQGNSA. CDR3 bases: TGTGCCAGCAGCTTAGGGGCAGGGGGCTCCTACGAGCAGTACTTC. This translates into CASSLGAGGSYEQYF. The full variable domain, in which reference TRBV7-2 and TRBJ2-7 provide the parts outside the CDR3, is GAGVSQSPSNKVTEKGKDVELRCDPISGHTALYWYRQSLGQGLEFLIYFQGNSAPDKSGLPSDRFSAERTGGSVSTLTIQRTQQEDSAVYLCASSLGAGGSYEQYFGPGTRLTVT.

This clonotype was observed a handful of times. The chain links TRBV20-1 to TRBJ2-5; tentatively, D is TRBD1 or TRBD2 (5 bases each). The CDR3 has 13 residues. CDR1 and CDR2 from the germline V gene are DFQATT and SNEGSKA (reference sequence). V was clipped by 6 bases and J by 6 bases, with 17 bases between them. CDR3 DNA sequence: TGCAGTGCAAGCCGAGGGGAGAGGAAGACCCAGTACTTC. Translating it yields CSASRGERKTQYF.

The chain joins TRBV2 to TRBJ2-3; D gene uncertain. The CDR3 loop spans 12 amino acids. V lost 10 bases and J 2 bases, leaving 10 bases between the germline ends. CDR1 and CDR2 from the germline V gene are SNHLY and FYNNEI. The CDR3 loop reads CANAIYTDTQYF. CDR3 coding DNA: TGTGCCAACGCGATCTACACAGATACGCAGTATTTT.

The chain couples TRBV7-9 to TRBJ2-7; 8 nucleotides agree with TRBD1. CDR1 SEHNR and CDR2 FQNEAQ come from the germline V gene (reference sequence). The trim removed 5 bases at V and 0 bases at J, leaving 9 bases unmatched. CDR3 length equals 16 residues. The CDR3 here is CASSVLTDRGSYEQYF. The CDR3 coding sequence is TGTGCCAGCAGCGTCCTTACAGACAGGGGCTCCTACGAGCAGTACTTC. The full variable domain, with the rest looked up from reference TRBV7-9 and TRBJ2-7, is DTGVSQNPRHKITKRGQNVTFRCDPISEHNRLYWYRQTLGQGPEFLTYFQNEAQLEKSRLLSDRFSAERPKGSFSTLEIQRTEQGDSAMYLCASSVLTDRGSYEQYFGPGTRLTVT.

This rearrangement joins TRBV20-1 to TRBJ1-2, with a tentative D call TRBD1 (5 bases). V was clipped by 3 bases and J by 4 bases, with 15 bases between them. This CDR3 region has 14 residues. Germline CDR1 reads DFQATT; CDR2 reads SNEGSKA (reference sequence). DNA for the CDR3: TGCAGTGCTAGCCTCAGGGCAGAGAGCTATGGCTACACCTTC. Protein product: CSASLRAESYGYTF.

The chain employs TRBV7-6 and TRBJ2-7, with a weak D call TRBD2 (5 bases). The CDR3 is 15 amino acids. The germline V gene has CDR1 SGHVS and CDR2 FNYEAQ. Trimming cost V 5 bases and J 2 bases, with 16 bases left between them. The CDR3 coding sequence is TGTGCCAGCAGCCCGGGCGGACTCCTCCCCTACGAGCAGTACTTC. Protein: CASSPGGLLPYEQYF.